This T cell receptor (beta chain) originates from a study of cytomegalovirus exposure and HLA in healthy donors. Trimming removed 7 bases from V and 4 bases from J; junction bases left unmatched: 9. The germline gives CDR1 LNHDA, CDR2 SQIVND (reference sequence). This CDR3 spans 14 amino acids. In its sample, this clone was seen once. What it binds is unknown. TCRdb's table, derived via immunoSEQ multiplex PCR, lists solely in-frame clones and lacks some. The repertoire has more than 300,000 clones, roughly 90% of them found once; the top ten carry 0.75% to 0.85%. Points from the study as a whole: There were a few CMV-associated chains whose specificity for CMV antigens was confirmed in vitro. Some public TCRs appeared in many individuals, while most sequences were rare.

The V and J genes are TRBV19 and TRBJ1-2; 7 bases agree with TRBD1. The TCR originated in a young woman in good health and CMV-seronegative. Specimen: PBMCs. DNA for the CDR3: TGTGCCAGTACCATGGGGACAGTAACCTATGGCTACACCTTC. Its protein is CASTMGTVTYGYTF.